The clone carrying this T cell receptor (beta chain) was seen at least ten times. This sample was included in a study of blood T cells in healthy people across ages. The authors ran a second PCR of roughly 7 to 11 cycles using a sample-barcoded 5' primer and a J-beta primer mix. TCRdb itself ran the 5' RACE reads through MiXCR, one entry per CDR3 protein. The sample has about 640,000 distinct CDR3 sequences, over 40% seen once. The clonotype was recovered from an elderly man in good health. Sequencing was performed on blood.

CDR3 sequence: CASSQHNSILQETQYF. The DNA of the CDR3 is TGTGCCAGCAGCCAACATAATTCTATCCTCCAAGAGACCCAGTACTTC. The chain is built from TRBV7-8 and TRBJ2-5; no clear D. The V gene's germline CDR1 is SGHVS and CDR2 FQNEAQ. V lost 5 bases and J lost 1, with 17 bases in between. The length of the CDR3 is 16 residues. Variable domain in full (rest from reference TRBV7-8 and TRBJ2-5): GAGVSQSPRYKVAKRGQDVALRCDPISGHVSLFWYQQALGQGPEFLTYFQNEAQLDKSGLPSDRFFAERPEGSVSTLKIQRTQQEDSAVYLCASSQHNSILQETQYFGPGTRLLVL.